The rows below give T cell receptor beta chains drawn from one sample of a study of blood T cell repertoires in COVID-19. Generated by immunoSEQ multiplex PCR, the TCRdb table keeps only in-frame clones and is missing some. This table holds 150,000 to 200,000 clones, approximately 86% found once. Sequencing used peripheral blood. Every receptor here comes from a man in his 70s with active or convalescent COVID-19. Both conserved end residues are part of each CDR3. Fields, in order: D gene, V gene, clone size, J gene, CDR3 DNA, CDR3 protein. The D gene is left open where the match is weak. Rows may omit the clone size; those that give it use once, few, many or a size class.

d_gene: TRBD1
v_gene: TRBV11-2
abundance: once
j_gene: TRBJ1-2
CDR3nt: TGTGCCAGCAGCTCATACCGACAGGGCTATGGCTACACCTTC
CDR3aa: CASSSYRQGYGYTF

d_gene: .
v_gene: TRBV3-1/TRBV3-2
abundance: .
j_gene: TRBJ1-6
CDR3nt: TGTGCCAGCAGCCAAGATAATCTAGCCCTCCACTTT
CDR3aa: CASSQDNLALHF

d_gene: .
v_gene: TRBV10-2
abundance: .
j_gene: TRBJ1-5
CDR3nt: TGCGCCAGCAGTGAGTCGGACAGTAGCAATCAGCCCCAGCATTTT
CDR3aa: CASSESDSSNQPQHF

d_gene: TRBD1
v_gene: TRBV27
abundance: .
j_gene: TRBJ1-2
CDR3nt: TGTGCCAGCAGTATGACAGGGGTTGGGTATGGCTACACCTTC
CDR3aa: CASSMTGVGYGYTF

d_gene: .
v_gene: TRBV6-2/TRBV6-3
abundance: .
j_gene: TRBJ2-5
CDR3nt: TGTGCCAGCAGTTACTCGGTCCGGAGGCGCCAAGAGACCCAGTACTTC
CDR3aa: CASSYSVRRRQETQYF

d_gene: .
v_gene: TRBV4-3
abundance: once
j_gene: TRBJ1-2
CDR3nt: TGCGCCAGCAGCCAAGACAGGGCCCTCGGCTACACCTTC
CDR3aa: CASSQDRALGYTF

d_gene: TRBD2
v_gene: TRBV7-2
abundance: .
j_gene: TRBJ2-7
CDR3nt: TGTGCCAGCAGCTTAGGCTCGCGGGAGGGGTACGAGCAGTACTTC
CDR3aa: CASSLGSREGYEQYF

d_gene: .
v_gene: TRBV5-4
abundance: .
j_gene: TRBJ1-4
CDR3nt: TGTGCCAGCAGCTTGGAGGGGTGGAGTGAAAAACTGTTTTTT
CDR3aa: CASSLEGWSEKLFF

d_gene: .
v_gene: TRBV5-4
abundance: .
j_gene: TRBJ2-3
CDR3nt: TGTGCCAGCAGCTTGAAAACACTAGCTAGCACAGATACGCAGTATTTT
CDR3aa: CASSLKTLASTDTQYF

d_gene: TRBD1
v_gene: TRBV7-2
abundance: .
j_gene: TRBJ2-7
CDR3nt: TGTGCCAGCAGCCCAGACGGGACAGGAGTGTACGAGCAGTACTTC
CDR3aa: CASSPDGTGVYEQYF

d_gene: .
v_gene: TRBV4-3
abundance: .
j_gene: TRBJ2-3
CDR3nt: TGCGCCAGCAGCCAAGCCCCCGGGACTGGACATACGCAGTATTTT
CDR3aa: CASSQAPGTGHTQYF